This TCR beta chain was sequenced during a study of response to subunit inactivated influenza vaccine. Study-wide results and caveats: T cells newly recruited by each seasonal influenza vaccination are few, the authors suggested.

TCRdb reprocessed the RT-PCR reads via MiXCR and lists one record per CDR3 protein. Of some 480,000 distinct CDR3 sequences detected, approximately 11% appear once; the ten largest clones hold 12%. Trimming stripped 6 bases from V and 4 bases from J, with 19 bases between. CDR1 DFQATT and CDR2 SNEGSKA come from the germline V gene (reference sequence). The length of the CDR3 is 15 residues. This clonotype was seen ten or more times. The antigen remains unidentified. This chain connects TRBV20-1 to TRBJ2-1, with D tentatively TRBD1 or TRBD2 (5 bases each). The source of this sequence is a man between 45 and 60 years old who received an inactivated influenza vaccine. This specimen consisted of PBMCs from blood, obtained roughly 45 days after vaccination. Here the CDR3 reads CSASYTRGFYNEQFF. DNA of the CDR3: TGCAGTGCCTCCTACACTAGGGGCTTTTACAATGAGCAGTTCTTC.